These 6 T cell receptor beta chains originate from one sample sequenced in a study of shared clonotypes between healthy human individuals. In the naive CD8 group, cells lacked CD45RO and were positively selected for CCR7, so terminally differentiated effector memory CD45RA+ cells were left out. Sequencing used immunoSEQ multiplex PCR; TCRdb keeps in-frame clones, though not all of them. The table lists about 750,000 clones, 80% to 95% of them singletons. Material for sequencing was naive CD8+ T cells sorted from blood. The receptors were gathered from a man in his thirties or forties in good health.

The rearrangement uses TRBV5-1 and TRBJ2-1, with TRBD2 identical over 13 bases. CDR1 and CDR2 (germline): SGHRS, YFSETQ. The CDR3 extends over 18 amino acids. After removal of 0 bases from V and 10 bases from J, the junction contained 13 bases not matched to a gene. The CDR3 loop is CASSLVDLTSGRAREQFF. As DNA, the CDR3 is TGCGCCAGCAGCTTGGTGGACCTTACTAGCGGGAGGGCCCGGGAGCAGTTCTTC.

CDR3 nucleotides: TGTGCCAGCAGCCTACTAGCGGAAGGAAACCACGAGCAGTACTTC. Its protein is CASSLLAEGNHEQYF. The rearrangement uses TRBV6-6 and TRBJ2-7, with TRBD2 matching over 8 bases. The CDR3 contains 15 residues. The germline gives CDR1 MNHNY, CDR2 SVGAGI (reference sequence). J lost 5 bases, V lost 6 bases, and 12 bases had no gene match.

This chain uses TRBV15 with TRBJ2-7; TRBD1 aligns across 9 bases. The V gene's germline CDR1 is LNHNV and CDR2 YYDKDF (reference sequence). The CDR3 length is 16 residues. The V segment lost 5 bases and the J segment 3 bases; nucleotides outside the gene matches: 11. The CDR3 region is CATSVRTGALLYEQYF. CDR3 nucleotide sequence: TGTGCCACCAGCGTAAGGACAGGGGCTTTACTCTACGAGCAGTACTTC.

Worth noting for this clone: Sequence at one end of the junction differs from germline and may be a read error. The gene calls are TRBV2 and TRBJ2-7; 9 bases agree with TRBD2. CDR3 length equals 13 residues. CDR1 is SNHLY and CDR2 is FYNNEI in the germline V gene. The CDR3 DNA reads as TGTGCCAGAAGTGGGACTAGCTTTTACGAGCAGTACTTC. It specifies CARSGTSFYEQYF.

This rearrangement joins TRBV4-2 to TRBJ2-7; D ambiguous. The CDR3 length is 12 residues. With 0 bases removed from V and 5 bases from J, the gap between germline ends came to 5 bases. The germline V gene has CDR1 LGHNA and CDR2 YNFKEQ. The CDR3 nucleotides are TGTGCCAGCAGCCAAGATCGGGACGAGCAGTACTTC. Its protein product is CASSQDRDEQYF.

CDR3 protein: CASSYIIGEQYF. CDR3 coding DNA: TGTGCCAGCAGCTACATCATAGGGGAGCAGTACTTC. The chain joins TRBV7-9 to TRBJ2-7; D call uncertain. Germline values: CDR1 SEHNR, CDR2 FQNEAQ (reference sequence). V was cut by 4 bases and J by 7 bases, with 11 bases left in between. This CDR3 region has 12 residues.